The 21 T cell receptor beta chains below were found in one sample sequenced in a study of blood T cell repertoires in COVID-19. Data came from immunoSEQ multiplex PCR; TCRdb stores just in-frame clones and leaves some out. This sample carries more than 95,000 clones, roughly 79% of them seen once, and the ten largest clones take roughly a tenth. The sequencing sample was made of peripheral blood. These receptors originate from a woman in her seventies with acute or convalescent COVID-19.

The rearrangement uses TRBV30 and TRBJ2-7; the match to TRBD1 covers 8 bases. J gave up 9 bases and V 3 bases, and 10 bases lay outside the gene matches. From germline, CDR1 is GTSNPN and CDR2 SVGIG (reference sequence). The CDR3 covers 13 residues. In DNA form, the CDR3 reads TGTGCCTGGAGCAGGGGGCCACAGGGGTCGCAGTACTTC. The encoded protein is CAWSRGPQGSQYF.

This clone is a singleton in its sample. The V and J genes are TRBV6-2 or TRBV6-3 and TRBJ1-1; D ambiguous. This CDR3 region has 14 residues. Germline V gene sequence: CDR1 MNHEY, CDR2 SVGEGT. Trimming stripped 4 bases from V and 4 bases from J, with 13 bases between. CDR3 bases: TGTGCCAGCAGTTTGGGCAGGCCTACCACTGAAGCTTTCTTT. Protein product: CASSLGRPTTEAFF.

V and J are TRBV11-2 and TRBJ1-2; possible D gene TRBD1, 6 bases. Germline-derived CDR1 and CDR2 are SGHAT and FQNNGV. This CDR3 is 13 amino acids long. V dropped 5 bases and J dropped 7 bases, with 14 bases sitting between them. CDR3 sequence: CASSPAGRGGYTF. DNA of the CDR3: TGTGCCAGCAGCCCGGCCGGCAGGGGTGGCTACACCTTC.

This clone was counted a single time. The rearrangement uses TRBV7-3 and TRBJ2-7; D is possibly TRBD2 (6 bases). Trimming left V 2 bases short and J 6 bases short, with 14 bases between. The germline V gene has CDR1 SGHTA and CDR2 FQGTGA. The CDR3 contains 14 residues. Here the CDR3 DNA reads TGTGCCAGCAGCTTATCCGCAGCGGGCACCGAGCAGTACTTC. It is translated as CASSLSAAGTEQYF.

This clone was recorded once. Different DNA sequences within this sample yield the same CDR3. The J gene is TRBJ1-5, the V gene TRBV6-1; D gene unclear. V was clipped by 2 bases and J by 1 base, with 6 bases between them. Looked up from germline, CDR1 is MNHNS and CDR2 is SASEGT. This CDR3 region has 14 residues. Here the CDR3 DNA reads TGTGCCAGCAGTGAATCCGGGAGCAATCAGCCCCAGCATTTT. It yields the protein CASSESGSNQPQHF.

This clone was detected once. CDR3 bases: TGTGCCAGCAGCCCTGGCAGGGGTGGGAACACCGGGGAGCTGTTTTTT. This translates into CASSPGRGGNTGELFF. The genes are TRBV28 and TRBJ2-2, with D perhaps matching TRBD1 (6 bases). Germline CDR1 and CDR2: MDHEN and SYDVKM. This CDR3 is built from 16 residues. The V end was cut by 6 bases, the J end by 1 base, with 15 bases between.

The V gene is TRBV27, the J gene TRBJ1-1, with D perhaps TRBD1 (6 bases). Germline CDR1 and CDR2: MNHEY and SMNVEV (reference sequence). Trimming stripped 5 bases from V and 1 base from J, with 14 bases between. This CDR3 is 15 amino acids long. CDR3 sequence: CASSPRAGANTEAFF. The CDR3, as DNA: TGTGCCAGCAGTCCCCGGGCGGGGGCGAACACTGAAGCTTTCTTT.

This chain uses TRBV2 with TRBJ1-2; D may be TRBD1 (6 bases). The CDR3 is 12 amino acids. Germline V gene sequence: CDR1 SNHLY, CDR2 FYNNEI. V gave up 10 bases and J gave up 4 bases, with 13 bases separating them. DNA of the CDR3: TGTGCCACCGCAAGGACAGCCTATGGCTACACCTTC. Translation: CATARTAYGYTF.

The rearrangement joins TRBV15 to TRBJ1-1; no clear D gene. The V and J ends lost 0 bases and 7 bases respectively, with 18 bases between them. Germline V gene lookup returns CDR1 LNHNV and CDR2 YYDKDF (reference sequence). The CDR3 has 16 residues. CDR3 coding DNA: TGTGCCACCAGCAGAGATAGGTGGGCGGGCTCCAATGAAGCTTTCTTT. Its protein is CATSRDRWAGSNEAFF.

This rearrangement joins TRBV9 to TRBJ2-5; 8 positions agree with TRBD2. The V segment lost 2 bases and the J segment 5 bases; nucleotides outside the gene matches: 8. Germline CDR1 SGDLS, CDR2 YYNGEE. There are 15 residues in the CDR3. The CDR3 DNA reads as TGTGCCAGCAGCGTGGGACTAGGGGCGCATGAGACCCAGTACTTC. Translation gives CASSVGLGAHETQYF.

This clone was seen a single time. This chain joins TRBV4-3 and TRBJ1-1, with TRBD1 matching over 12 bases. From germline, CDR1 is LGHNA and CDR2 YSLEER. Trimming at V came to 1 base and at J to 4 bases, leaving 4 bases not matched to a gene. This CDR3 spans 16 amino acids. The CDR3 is CASSQVPGQGATEAFF. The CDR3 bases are TGCGCCAGCAGCCAAGTCCCGGGACAGGGGGCCACTGAAGCTTTCTTT.

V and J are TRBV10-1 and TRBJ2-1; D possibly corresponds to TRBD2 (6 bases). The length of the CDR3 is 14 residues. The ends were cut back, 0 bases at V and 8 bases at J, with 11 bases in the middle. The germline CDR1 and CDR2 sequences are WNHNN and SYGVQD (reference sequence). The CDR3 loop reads CASSESPGVYEQFF. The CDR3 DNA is TGCGCCAGCAGTGAGTCGCCGGGGGTTTATGAGCAGTTCTTC.

The CDR3 sequence: CATSDFPTGYEKLFF. The CDR3 region has the DNA TGTGCCACCAGTGATTTCCCGACAGGTTATGAAAAACTGTTTTTT. The chain employs TRBV24-1 and TRBJ1-4; D is perhaps TRBD1 (6 bases). CDR3 length: 15 residues. V was trimmed by 1 base and J by 6 bases, leaving 11 bases between them. The germline gives CDR1 KGHDR, CDR2 SFDVKD.

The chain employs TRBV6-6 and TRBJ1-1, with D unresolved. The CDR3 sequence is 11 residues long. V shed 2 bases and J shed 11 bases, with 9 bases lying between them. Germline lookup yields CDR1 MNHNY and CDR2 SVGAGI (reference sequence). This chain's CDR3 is CASSYGEAAFF. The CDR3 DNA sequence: TGTGCCAGCAGTTACGGGGAGGCGGCTTTCTTT.

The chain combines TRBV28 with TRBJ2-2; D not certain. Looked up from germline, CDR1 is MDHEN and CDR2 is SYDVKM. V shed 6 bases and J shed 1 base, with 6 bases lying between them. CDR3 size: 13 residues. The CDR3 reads CASRNWNTGELFF. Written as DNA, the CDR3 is TGTGCCAGCAGAAACTGGAACACCGGGGAGCTGTTTTTT.

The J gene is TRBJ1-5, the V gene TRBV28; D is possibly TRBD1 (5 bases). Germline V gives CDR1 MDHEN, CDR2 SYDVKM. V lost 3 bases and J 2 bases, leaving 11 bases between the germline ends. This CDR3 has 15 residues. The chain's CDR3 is CASSLYGGGNQPQHF. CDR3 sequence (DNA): TGTGCCAGCAGTTTGTACGGGGGGGGCAATCAGCCCCAGCATTTT.

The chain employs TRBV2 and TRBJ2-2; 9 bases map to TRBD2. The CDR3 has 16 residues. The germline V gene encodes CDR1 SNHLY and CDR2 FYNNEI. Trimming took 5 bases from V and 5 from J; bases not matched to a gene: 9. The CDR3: CASSSWTSVGTGELFF. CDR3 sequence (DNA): TGTGCCAGCAGTTCATGGACTAGCGTAGGGACCGGGGAGCTGTTTTTT.

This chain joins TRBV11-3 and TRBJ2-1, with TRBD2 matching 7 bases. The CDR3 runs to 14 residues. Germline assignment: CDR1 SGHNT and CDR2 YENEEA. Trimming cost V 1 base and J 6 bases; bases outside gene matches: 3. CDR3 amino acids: CASSLAGGSNEQFF. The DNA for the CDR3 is TGTGCCAGCAGCTTAGCGGGAGGAAGCAATGAGCAGTTCTTC.

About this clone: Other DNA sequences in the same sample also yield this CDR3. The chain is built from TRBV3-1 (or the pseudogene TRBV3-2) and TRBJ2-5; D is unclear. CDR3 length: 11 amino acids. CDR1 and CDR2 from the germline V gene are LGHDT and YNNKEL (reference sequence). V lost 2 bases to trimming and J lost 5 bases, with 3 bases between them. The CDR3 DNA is TGTGCCAGCAGCCAACTGGAGACCCAGTACTTC. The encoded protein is CASSQLETQYF.

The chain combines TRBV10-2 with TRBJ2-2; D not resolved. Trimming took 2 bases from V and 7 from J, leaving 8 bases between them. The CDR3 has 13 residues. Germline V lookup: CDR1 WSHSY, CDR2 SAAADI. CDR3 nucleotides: TGCGCCAGCAGTGAGACAGACGACGGGGAGCTGTTTTTT. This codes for CASSETDDGELFF.

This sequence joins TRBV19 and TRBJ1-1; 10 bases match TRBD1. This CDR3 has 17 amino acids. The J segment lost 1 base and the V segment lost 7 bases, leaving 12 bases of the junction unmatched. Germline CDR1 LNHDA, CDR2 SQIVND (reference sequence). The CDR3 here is CASKYRRGQGPNTEAFF. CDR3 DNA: TGTGCCAGTAAATACAGGAGGGGACAGGGGCCGAACACTGAAGCTTTCTTT.